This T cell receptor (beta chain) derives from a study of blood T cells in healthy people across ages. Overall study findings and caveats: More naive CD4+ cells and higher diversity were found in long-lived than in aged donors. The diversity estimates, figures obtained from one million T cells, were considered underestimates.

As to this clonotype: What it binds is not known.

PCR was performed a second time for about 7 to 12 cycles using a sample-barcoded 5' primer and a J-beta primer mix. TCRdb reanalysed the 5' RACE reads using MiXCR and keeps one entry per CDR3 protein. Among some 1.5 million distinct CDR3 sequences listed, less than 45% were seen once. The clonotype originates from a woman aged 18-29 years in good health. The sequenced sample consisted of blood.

The CDR3 DNA sequence: TGCAGTGCTAGAGTCCCACTAGCCGCCTACAATGAGCAGTTCTTC. It codes for CSARVPLAAYNEQFF. The V call is TRBV20-1, the J call TRBJ2-1; a possible D gene is TRBD2 (6 bases). Between the trimmed V and J ends, which lost 1 base and 2 bases, there was a span of 12 bases. This CDR3 spans 15 amino acids. CDR1 is DFQATT, CDR2 SNEGSKA, per germline (reference sequence).